This T cell receptor beta chain was profiled in a study of T cell repertoires in cytomegalovirus infection. On the study more broadly: Recently identified HLA-C-restricted CMV epitopes were among the peptides used. Public TCR beta signatures were indicative of both CMV infection and a matching HLA type.

TCRdb redid the calling of the reads with MiXCR, one entry per CDR3 protein. The sample records about 270,000 distinct CDR3 sequences, less than 25% being singletons. Germline values: CDR1 SGHTA, CDR2 FQGNSA. Trimming cost V 5 bases and J 0 bases; bases outside gene matches: 2. The CDR3 extends over 14 amino acids. Overall study results and limits: In two of eight donors, the top clonotype was HLA-C-restricted CMV-specific.

In its sample, this clonotype was seen many times. Antigen unknown. The specimen comprised cultured PBMCs, sampled from culture after CMV antigen stimulation. The genes are TRBV7-2 and TRBJ2-7, with TRBD1 matching 9 bases. The TCR was taken from a human donor in good health (CMV status not recorded). Some clones in this sample may be carry-over from other donors' samples. CDR3 amino acids: CASSRDRVSYEQYV. The CDR3 nucleotides are TGTGCCAGCAGCCGGGACAGGGTCTCCTACGAGCAGTACGTC.